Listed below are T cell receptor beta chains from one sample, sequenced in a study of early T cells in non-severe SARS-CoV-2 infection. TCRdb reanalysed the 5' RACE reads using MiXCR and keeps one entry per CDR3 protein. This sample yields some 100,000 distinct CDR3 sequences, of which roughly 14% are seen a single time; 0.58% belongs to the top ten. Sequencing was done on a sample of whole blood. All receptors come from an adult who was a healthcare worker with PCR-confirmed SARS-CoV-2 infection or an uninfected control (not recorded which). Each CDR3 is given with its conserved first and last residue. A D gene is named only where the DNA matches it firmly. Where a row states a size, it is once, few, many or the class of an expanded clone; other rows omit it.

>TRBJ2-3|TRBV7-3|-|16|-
CASSTNPQGSTDTQYF
TGTGCCAGCAGCACAAACCCCCAGGGAAGCACAGATACGCAGTATTTT
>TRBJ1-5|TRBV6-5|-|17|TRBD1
CASRRTGRAYSNQPQHF
TGTGCCAGCAGGCGGACAGGGAGAGCTTATAGCAATCAGCCCCAGCATTTT
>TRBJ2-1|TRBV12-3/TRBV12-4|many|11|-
CASRVNNEQFF
TGTGCCAGCAGGGTAAACAATGAGCAGTTCTTC
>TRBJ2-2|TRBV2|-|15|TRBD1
CASRTRTGNTGELFF
TGTGCCAGCAGAACCAGGACAGGGAACACCGGGGAGCTGTTTTTT
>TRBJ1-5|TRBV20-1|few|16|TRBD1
CSARRTGRTSNQPQHF
TGCAGTGCTAGACGGACAGGGAGGACGAGCAATCAGCCCCAGCATTTT
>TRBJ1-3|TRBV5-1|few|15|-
CASSLIGESGNTIYF
TGCGCCAGCAGCTTGATCGGGGAGTCTGGAAACACCATATATTTT
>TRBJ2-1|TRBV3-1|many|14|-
CASSQYRQDNEQFF
TGTGCCAGCAGCCAATATCGACAGGACAATGAGCAGTTCTTC
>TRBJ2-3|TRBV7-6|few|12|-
CGSSLRGGTQYF
TGTGGCAGCAGCTTAAGGGGAGGTACGCAGTATTTT
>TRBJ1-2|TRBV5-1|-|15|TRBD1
CASSLTGGASYGYTF
TGCGCCAGCAGCTTGACAGGGGGCGCCTCCTATGGCTACACCTTC
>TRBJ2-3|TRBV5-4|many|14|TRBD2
CASSSGLAEDTQYF
TGTGCCAGCAGCTCGGGACTAGCGGAGGATACGCAGTATTTT
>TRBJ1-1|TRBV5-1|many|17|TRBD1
CASSLGQGAYPNTEAFF
TGCGCCAGCAGCTTGGGGCAGGGGGCTTATCCGAACACTGAAGCTTTCTTT
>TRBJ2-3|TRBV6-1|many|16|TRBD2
CASSEFGGASTDTQYF
TGTGCCAGCAGTGAATTCGGGGGGGCTAGCACAGATACGCAGTATTTT
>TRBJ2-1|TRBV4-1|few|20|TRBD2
CASSPSGLAGGSSSYNEQFF
TGCGCCAGCAGTCCCAGCGGACTAGCGGGGGGGAGCAGCTCCTACAATGAGCAGTTCTTC
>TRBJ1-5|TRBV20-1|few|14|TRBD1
CSARSRGPNQPQHF
TGCAGTGCTAGATCCAGGGGGCCCAATCAGCCCCAGCATTTT
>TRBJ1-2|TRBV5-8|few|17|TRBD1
CASSSLRDRGFHYGYTF
TGTGCCAGCAGCTCGCTTCGGGACAGGGGATTTCACTATGGCTACACCTTC
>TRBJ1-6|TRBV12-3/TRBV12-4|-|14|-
CASRPGHGNSPLHF
TGTGCCAGCAGACCGGGACACGGAAATTCACCCCTCCACTTT
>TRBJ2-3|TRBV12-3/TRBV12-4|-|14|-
CASSTLLHTDTQYF
TGTGCCAGCAGCACCCTCCTCCACACAGATACGCAGTATTTT
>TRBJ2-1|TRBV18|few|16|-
CASSPPRRGVLNEQFF
TGTGCCAGCTCACCACCGAGGCGGGGAGTCCTGAATGAGCAGTTCTTC
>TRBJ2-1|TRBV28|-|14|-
CASRQQVSYNEQFF
TGTGCCAGCAGGCAACAGGTGTCCTACAATGAGCAGTTCTTC
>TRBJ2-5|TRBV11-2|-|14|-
CASKPGANQETQYF
TGTGCCAGCAAACCTGGGGCGAACCAAGAGACCCAGTACTTC
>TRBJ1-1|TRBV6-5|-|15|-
CASRSSLVGGVEAFF
TGTGCCAGCAGGTCCTCCTTGGTCGGAGGGGTAGAAGCTTTCTTT
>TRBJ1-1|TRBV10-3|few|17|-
CAISGRGRALMNTEAFF
TGTGCCATCAGTGGACGGGGGCGCGCCCTAATGAACACTGAAGCTTTCTTT
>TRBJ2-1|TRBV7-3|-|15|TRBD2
CASSPTSGVVGEQFF
TGTGCCAGCAGCCCTACTAGCGGGGTGGTGGGTGAGCAGTTCTTC
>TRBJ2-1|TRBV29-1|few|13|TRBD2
CSVDGTNNNEQFF
TGCAGCGTTGACGGGACTAACAACAATGAGCAGTTCTTC
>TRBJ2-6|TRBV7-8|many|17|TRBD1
CASSPRTGASGANVLTF
TGTGCCAGCAGCCCCCGGACAGGGGCTTCCGGGGCCAACGTCCTGACTTTC
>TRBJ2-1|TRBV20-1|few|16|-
CSARDLETGSYNEQFF
TGCAGTGCTAGAGATCTCGAGACAGGCTCCTACAATGAGCAGTTCTTC
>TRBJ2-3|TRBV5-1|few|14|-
CASSAGGYTDTQYF
TGCGCCAGCAGCGCGGGCGGATACACAGATACGCAGTATTTT
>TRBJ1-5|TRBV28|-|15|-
CASRQPEYSNQPQHF
TGTGCCAGCAGACAACCAGAGTATAGCAATCAGCCCCAGCATTTT
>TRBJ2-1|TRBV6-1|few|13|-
CASRDRPSGEQFF
TGTGCCAGCAGGGACCGTCCGTCGGGTGAGCAGTTCTTC
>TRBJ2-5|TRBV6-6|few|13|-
CATLNGGSETQYF
TGTGCCACTCTCAACGGGGGAAGCGAGACCCAGTACTTC
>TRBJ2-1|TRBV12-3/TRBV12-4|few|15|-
CASSFIQSNYNEQFF
TGTGCCAGCAGTTTCATCCAATCCAACTACAATGAGCAGTTCTTC
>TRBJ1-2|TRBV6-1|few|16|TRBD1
CASSDSLGQGWGGYTF
TGTGCCAGCAGTGACAGTTTGGGACAGGGTTGGGGCGGCTACACCTTC
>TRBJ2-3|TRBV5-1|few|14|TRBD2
CASRRGGPADTQYF
TGCGCCAGCCGGCGGGGGGGGCCGGCAGATACGCAGTATTTT
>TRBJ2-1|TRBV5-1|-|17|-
CASSLGSSGGSYNEQFF
TGCGCCAGCAGCTTGGGAAGTAGCGGAGGCTCCTACAATGAGCAGTTCTTC
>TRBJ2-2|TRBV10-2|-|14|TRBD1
CASSSGQGTGEPFF
TGCGCCAGCAGTTCGGGACAGGGCACCGGGGAGCCGTTTTTT
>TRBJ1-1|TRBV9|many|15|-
CASSALRGRHTEAFF
TGTGCCAGCAGCGCCCTCAGGGGCAGACACACTGAAGCTTTCTTT
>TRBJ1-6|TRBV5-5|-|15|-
CASRPGHVYNSPLHF
TGTGCCAGCAGACCGGGACACGTGTATAATTCACCCCTCCACTTT
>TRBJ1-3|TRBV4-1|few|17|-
CASSPFDGADSGNTIYF
TGCGCCAGCAGCCCATTCGACGGAGCGGACTCTGGAAACACCATATATTTT
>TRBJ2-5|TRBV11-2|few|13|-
CASSLEIQETQYF
TGTGCCAGCAGCTTAGAGATCCAAGAGACCCAGTACTTC
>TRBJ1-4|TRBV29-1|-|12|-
CSVSAVNEKLFF
TGCAGCGTCAGCGCGGTAAATGAAAAACTGTTTTTT
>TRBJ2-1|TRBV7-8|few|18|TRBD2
CASSLWLAGELAYNEQFF
TGTGCCAGCAGCTTATGGCTAGCGGGGGAATTGGCCTACAATGAGCAGTTCTTC
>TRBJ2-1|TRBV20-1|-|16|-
CSASYRDPGAYNEQFF
TGCAGTGCTAGTTACCGGGACCCCGGCGCCTACAATGAGCAGTTCTTC